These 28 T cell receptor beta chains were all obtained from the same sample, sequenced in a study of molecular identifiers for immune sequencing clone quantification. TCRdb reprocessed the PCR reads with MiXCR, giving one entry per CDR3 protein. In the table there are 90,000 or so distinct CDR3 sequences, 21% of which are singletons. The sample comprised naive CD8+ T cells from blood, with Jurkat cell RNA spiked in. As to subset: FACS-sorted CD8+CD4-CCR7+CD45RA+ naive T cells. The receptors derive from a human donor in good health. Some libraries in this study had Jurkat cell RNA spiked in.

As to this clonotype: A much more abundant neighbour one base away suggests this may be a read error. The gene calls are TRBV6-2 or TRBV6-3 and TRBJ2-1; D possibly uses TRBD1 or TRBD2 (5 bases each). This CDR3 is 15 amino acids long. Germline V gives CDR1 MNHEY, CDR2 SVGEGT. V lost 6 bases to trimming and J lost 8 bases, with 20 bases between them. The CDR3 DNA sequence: TGTGCCAGCAGCCTAGGGGACGCACGAGGCCATGAGCAGTTCTTC. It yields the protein CASSLGDARGHEQFF.

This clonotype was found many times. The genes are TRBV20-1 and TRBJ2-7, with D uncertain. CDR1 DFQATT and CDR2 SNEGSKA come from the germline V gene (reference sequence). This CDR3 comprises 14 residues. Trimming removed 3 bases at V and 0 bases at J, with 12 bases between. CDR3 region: CSARSVGSSYEQYF. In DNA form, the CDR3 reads TGCAGTGCTAGGTCGGTGGGCTCCTCCTACGAGCAGTACTTC.

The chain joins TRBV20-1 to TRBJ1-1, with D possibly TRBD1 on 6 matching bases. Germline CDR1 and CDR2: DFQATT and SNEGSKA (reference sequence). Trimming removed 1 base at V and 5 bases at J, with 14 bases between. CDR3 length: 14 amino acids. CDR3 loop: CSARVAGGGTEAFF. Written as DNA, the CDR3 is TGCAGTGCTAGAGTAGCGGGGGGCGGAACTGAAGCTTTCTTT.

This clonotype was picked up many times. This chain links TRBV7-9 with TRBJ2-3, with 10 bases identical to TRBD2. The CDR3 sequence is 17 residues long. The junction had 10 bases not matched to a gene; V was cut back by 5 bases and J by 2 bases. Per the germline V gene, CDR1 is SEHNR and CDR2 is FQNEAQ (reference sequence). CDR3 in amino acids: CASSLVAGGGPTDTQYF. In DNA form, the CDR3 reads TGTGCCAGCAGCCTCGTAGCGGGAGGAGGACCCACAGATACGCAGTATTTT. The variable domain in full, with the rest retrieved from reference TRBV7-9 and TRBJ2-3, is DTGVSQNPRHKITKRGQNVTFRCDPISEHNRLYWYRQTLGQGPEFLTYFQNEAQLEKSRLLSDRFSAERPKGSFSTLEIQRTEQGDSAMYLCASSLVAGGGPTDTQYFGPGTRLTVL.

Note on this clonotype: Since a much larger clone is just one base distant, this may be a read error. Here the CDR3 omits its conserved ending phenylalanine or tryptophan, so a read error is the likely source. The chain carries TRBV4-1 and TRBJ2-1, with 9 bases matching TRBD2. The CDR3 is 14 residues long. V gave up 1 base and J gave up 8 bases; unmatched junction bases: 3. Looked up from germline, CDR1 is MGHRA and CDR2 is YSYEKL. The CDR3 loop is CASSQGAGGHEQFL. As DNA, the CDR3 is TGCGCCAGCAGCCAAGGGGCGGGGGGGCATGAGCAGTTCCTC.

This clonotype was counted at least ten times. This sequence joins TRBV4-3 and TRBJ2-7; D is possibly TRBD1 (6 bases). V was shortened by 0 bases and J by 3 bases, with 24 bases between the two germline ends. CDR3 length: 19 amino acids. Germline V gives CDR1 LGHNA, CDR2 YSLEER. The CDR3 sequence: CASSQELIAPGTTGYEQYF. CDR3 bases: TGCGCCAGCAGCCAAGAATTGATAGCGCCCGGGACAACCGGCTACGAGCAGTACTTC.

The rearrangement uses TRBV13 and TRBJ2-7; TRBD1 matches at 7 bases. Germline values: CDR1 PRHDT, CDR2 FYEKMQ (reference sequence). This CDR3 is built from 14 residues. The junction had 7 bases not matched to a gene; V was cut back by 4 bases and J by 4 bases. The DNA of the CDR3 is TGTGCCAGCAGCTCAGGGACAGTTGGATACGAGCAGTACTTC. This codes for CASSSGTVGYEQYF.

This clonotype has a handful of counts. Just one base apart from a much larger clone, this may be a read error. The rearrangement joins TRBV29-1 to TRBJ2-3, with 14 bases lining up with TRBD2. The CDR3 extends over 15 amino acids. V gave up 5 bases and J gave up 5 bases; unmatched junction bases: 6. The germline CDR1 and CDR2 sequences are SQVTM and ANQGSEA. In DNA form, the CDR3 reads TGCAGCGTTTCCGGGACTAGCGGGAGAGGAGATACGCAGTATTTT. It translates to CSVSGTSGRGDTQYF.

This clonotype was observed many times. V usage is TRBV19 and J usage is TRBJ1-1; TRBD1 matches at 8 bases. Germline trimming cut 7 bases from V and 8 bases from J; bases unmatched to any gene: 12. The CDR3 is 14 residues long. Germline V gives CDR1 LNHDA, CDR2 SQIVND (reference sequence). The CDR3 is CASIAGGLKPEAFF. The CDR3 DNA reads TGTGCCAGTATCGCAGGGGGCTTGAAACCGGAAGCTTTCTTT.

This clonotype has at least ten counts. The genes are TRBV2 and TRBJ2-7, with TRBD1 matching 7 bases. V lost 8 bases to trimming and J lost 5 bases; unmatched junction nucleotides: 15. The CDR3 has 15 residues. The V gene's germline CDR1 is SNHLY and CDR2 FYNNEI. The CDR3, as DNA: TGTGCCAGCCCCATCCACAGGGGTATGGGGGACGAGCAGTACTTC. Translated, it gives CASPIHRGMGDEQYF. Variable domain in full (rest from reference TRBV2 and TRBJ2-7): EPEVTQTPSHQVTQMGQEVILRCVPISNHLYFYWYRQILGQKVEFLVSFYNNEISEKSEIFDDQFSVERPDGSNFTLKIRSTKLEDSAMYFCASPIHRGMGDEQYFGPGTRLTVT.

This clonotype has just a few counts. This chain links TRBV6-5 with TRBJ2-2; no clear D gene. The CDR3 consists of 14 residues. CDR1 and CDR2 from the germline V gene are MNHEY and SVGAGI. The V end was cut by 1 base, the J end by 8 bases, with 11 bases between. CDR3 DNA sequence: TGTGCCAGCAGTTACTTCCCCGTGGGAGGGGAGCTGTTTTTT. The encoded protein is CASSYFPVGGELFF.

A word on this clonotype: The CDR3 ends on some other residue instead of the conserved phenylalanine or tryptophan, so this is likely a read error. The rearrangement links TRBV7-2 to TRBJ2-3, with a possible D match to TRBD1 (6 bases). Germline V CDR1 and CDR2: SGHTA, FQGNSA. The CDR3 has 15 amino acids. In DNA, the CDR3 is TGTGCCAGCAGCTTCATTACAGGGATCACAGACACGCAGTATCTT. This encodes CASSFITGITDTQYL.

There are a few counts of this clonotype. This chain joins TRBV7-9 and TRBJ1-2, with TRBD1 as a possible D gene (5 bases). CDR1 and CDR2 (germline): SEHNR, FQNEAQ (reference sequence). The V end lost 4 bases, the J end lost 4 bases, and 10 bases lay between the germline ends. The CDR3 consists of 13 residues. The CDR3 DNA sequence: TGTGCCAGCAGCTCCGGGGACGGCTATGGCTACACCTTC. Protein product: CASSSGDGYGYTF.

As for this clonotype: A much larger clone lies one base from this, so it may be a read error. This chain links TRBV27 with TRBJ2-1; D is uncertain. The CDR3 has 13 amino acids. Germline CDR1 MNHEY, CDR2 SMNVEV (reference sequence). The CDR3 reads CASSWNSYSEQFF. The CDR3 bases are TGTGCCAGCAGCTGGAATTCCTACAGTGAGCAGTTCTTC.

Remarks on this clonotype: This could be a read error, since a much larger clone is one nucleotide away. As DNA, the CDR3 is TGTGCCAGCAGCTTAGAAGACAGGACTGGCACTGAAGCTTTCTTT. Amino acid sequence: CASSLEDRTGTEAFF. J is TRBJ1-1 and V is TRBV7-6; possibly TRBD1 for D (6 bases). Germline V gene data show CDR1 as SGHVS and CDR2 as FNYEAQ. The CDR3 runs 15 residues. Trimming cost V 1 base and J 4 bases, with 13 bases left between them.

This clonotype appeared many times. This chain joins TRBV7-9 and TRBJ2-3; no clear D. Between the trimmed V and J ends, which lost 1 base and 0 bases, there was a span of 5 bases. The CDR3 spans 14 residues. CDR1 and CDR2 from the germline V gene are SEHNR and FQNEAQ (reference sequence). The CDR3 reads CASSLEDSTDTQYF. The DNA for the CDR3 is TGTGCCAGCAGCTTAGAGGACAGCACAGATACGCAGTATTTT.

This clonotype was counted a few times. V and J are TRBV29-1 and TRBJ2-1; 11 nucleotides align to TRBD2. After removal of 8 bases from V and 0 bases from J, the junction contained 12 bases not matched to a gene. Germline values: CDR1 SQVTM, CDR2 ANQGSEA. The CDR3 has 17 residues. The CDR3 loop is CSTEGLAGSFSYNEQFF. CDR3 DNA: TGCAGCACTGAAGGACTAGCGGGCTCCTTCTCCTACAATGAGCAGTTCTTC.

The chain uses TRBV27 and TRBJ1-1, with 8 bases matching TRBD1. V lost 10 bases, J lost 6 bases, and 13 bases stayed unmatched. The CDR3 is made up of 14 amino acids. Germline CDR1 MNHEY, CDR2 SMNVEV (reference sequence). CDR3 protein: CATRQGLTGSEAFF. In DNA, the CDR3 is TGTGCCACCCGACAGGGGCTCACCGGCTCTGAAGCTTTCTTT.

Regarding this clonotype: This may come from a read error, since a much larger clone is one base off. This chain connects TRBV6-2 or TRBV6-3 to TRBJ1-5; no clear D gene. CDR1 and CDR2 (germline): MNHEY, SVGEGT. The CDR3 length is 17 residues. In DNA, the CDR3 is TGTGCCAGCAGTTACTCCTTTGACCCATATAGCAATCAGTCCCAGCATTTT. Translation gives CASSYSFDPYSNQSQHF.

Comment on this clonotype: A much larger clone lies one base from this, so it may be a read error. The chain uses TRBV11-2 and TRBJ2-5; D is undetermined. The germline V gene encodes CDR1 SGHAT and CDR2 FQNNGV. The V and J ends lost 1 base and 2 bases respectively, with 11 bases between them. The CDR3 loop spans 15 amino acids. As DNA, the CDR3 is TGTGCCAGCAGCTTAGGCGGCAGCTCACAAGAGACCCAGTACTTC. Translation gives CASSLGGSSQETQYF.

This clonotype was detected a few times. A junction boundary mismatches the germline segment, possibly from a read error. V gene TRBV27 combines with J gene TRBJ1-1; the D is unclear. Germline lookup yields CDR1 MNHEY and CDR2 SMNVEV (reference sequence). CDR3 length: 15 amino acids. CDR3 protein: CVSSPWTAMNTEAFF. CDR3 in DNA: TGTGTCAGCAGTCCTTGGACGGCCATGAACACTGAAGCTTTCTTT.

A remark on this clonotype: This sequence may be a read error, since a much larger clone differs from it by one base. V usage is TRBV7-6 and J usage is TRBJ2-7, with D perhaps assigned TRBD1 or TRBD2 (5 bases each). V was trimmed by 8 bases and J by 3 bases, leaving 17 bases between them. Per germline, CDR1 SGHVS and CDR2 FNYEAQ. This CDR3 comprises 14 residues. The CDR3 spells CASGPSWDGYEQYF. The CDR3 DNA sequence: TGTGCCAGCGGCCCAAGTTGGGACGGCTACGAGCAGTACTTC. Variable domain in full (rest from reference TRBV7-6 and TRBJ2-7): GAGVSQSPRYKVTKRGQDVALRCDPISGHVSLYWYRQALGQGPEFLTYFNYEAQQDKSGLPNDRFSAERPEGSISTLTIQRTEQRDSAMYRCASGPSWDGYEQYFGPGTRLTVT.

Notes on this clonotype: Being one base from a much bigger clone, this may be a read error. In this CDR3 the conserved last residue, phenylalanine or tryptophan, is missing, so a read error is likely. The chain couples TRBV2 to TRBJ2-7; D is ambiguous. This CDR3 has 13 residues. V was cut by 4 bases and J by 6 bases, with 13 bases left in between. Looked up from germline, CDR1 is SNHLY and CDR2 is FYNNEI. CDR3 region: CASSGSGGGEQYI. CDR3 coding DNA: TGTGCCAGCAGTGGGTCAGGTGGCGGCGAGCAGTACATC.

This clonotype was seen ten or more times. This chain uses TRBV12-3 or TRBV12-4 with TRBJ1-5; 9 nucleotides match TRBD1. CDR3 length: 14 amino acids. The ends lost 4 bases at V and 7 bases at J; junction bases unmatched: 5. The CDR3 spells CASSSGTGNQPQHF. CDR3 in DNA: TGTGCCAGCAGTTCCGGGACAGGGAACCAGCCCCAGCATTTT.

The CDR3, as DNA: TGTGCCAGCAGAACGGGGGACGAGAGCTCCTACAATGAGCAGTTCTTC. It yields the protein CASRTGDESSYNEQFF. The chain recombines TRBV2 with TRBJ2-1, with D perhaps matching TRBD2 (6 bases). The germline V and J ends were trimmed by 6 bases and 0 bases, with 15 bases remaining between them. The CDR3 totals 16 residues. The germline gives CDR1 SNHLY, CDR2 FYNNEI.

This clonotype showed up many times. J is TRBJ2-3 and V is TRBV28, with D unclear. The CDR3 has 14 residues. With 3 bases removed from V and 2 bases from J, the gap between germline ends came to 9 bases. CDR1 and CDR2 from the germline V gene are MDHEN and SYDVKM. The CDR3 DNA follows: TGTGCCAGCAGTTTTAAGGAGCCCACAGATACGCAGTATTTT. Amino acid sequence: CASSFKEPTDTQYF.

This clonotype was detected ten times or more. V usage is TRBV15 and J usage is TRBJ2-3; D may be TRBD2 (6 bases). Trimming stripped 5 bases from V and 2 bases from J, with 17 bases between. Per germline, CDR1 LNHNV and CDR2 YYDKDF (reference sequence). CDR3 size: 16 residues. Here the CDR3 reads CATSGQEGSLTDTQYF. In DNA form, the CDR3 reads TGTGCCACCAGCGGGCAGGAGGGGAGTCTCACAGATACGCAGTATTTT.

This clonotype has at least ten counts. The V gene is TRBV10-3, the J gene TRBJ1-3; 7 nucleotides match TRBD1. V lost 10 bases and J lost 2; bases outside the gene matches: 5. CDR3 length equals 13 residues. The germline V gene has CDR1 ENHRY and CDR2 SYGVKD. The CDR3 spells CASRQGTGNTIYF. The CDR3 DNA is TGTGCCAGCCGACAGGGAACTGGAAACACCATATATTTT.